A selection of T cell receptor beta chains follows, all from one sample in a study of early T cells in non-severe SARS-CoV-2 infection. MiXCR, run by TCRdb on the 5' RACE reads, gives a single entry per CDR3 protein. The sample contains some 71,000 distinct CDR3 sequences, roughly 10% of which appear only once. Sequencing used whole blood, obtained at baseline. The origin of the receptors is an adult who was a healthcare worker with PCR-confirmed SARS-CoV-2 infection or an uninfected control (not recorded which). Each CDR3 is given with its conserved first and last residue. A D gene is named only where the DNA matches it firmly. Size is stated for part of the rows, as once, few or many counts, or as a class when the clone is expanded.

j_gene: TRBJ2-1
d_gene: NA
v_gene: TRBV7-6
abundance: NA
CDR3aa: CASSPPLGEQFF
CDR3nt: TGTGCCAGCAGCCCCCCCCTGGGTGAGCAGTTCTTC

j_gene: TRBJ2-4
d_gene: NA
v_gene: TRBV18
abundance: NA
CDR3aa: CASSRAGGKNIQYF
CDR3nt: TGTGCCAGCTCTCGTGCTGGTGGCAAAAACATTCAGTACTTC

j_gene: TRBJ1-1
d_gene: NA
v_gene: TRBV6-5
abundance: NA
CDR3aa: CASSYSRVNTEAFF
CDR3nt: TGTGCCAGCAGTTACTCCCGAGTTAACACTGAAGCTTTCTTT

j_gene: TRBJ2-7
d_gene: NA
v_gene: TRBV28
abundance: few
CDR3aa: CASRSTVYEQYF
CDR3nt: TGTGCCAGCAGGTCCACAGTCTACGAGCAGTACTTC

j_gene: TRBJ2-3
d_gene: NA
v_gene: TRBV5-4
abundance: few
CDR3aa: CASSLVRSNTDTQYF
CDR3nt: TGTGCCAGCAGCTTGGTGCGGAGCAACACAGATACGCAGTATTTT

j_gene: TRBJ1-2
d_gene: TRBD1
v_gene: TRBV7-2
abundance: NA
CDR3aa: CASSLGDRGQGYTF
CDR3nt: TGTGCCAGCAGCTTAGGAGACAGGGGGCAGGGCTACACCTTC

j_gene: TRBJ1-2
d_gene: NA
v_gene: TRBV7-8
abundance: NA
CDR3aa: CASSHPKSYGYTF
CDR3nt: TGTGCCAGCAGCCACCCGAAGAGCTATGGCTACACCTTC

j_gene: TRBJ2-6
d_gene: NA
v_gene: TRBV12-3/TRBV12-4
abundance: many
CDR3aa: CASTLGAPGANVLTF
CDR3nt: TGTGCCAGCACTCTAGGGGCGCCTGGGGCCAACGTCCTGACTTTC

j_gene: TRBJ2-7
d_gene: TRBD1
v_gene: TRBV27
abundance: NA
CDR3aa: CASGGQAPYEQYF
CDR3nt: TGTGCCAGCGGGGGACAGGCCCCCTACGAGCAGTACTTC

j_gene: TRBJ2-2
d_gene: TRBD1
v_gene: TRBV5-1
abundance: few
CDR3aa: CASSLRDRDTGELFF
CDR3nt: TGCGCCAGCAGCTTGAGGGACAGGGATACCGGGGAGCTGTTTTTT

j_gene: TRBJ2-3
d_gene: TRBD1
v_gene: TRBV28
abundance: medium-sized
CDR3aa: CASGALRGQNTDTQYF
CDR3nt: TGTGCCAGCGGTGCCCTGAGGGGGCAAAACACAGATACGCAGTATTTT

j_gene: TRBJ2-5
d_gene: TRBD2
v_gene: TRBV4-3
abundance: few
CDR3aa: CASSQDLASGLETQYF
CDR3nt: TGCGCCAGCAGCCAAGATCTCGCTAGCGGACTAGAGACCCAGTACTTC

j_gene: TRBJ1-6
d_gene: NA
v_gene: TRBV30
abundance: NA
CDR3aa: CAWNGQGYSPLHF
CDR3nt: TGTGCCTGGAACGGGCAGGGCTATTCACCCCTCCACTTT

j_gene: TRBJ1-1
d_gene: NA
v_gene: TRBV7-9
abundance: few
CDR3aa: CASSRHRTNTEAFF
CDR3nt: TGTGCCAGCAGCCGTCACAGGACGAACACTGAAGCTTTCTTT

j_gene: TRBJ2-7
d_gene: TRBD1
v_gene: TRBV20-1
abundance: NA
CDR3aa: CSARVAGTGPPYEQYF
CDR3nt: TGCAGTGCTAGAGTAGCCGGGACAGGGCCTCCCTACGAGCAGTACTTC

j_gene: TRBJ1-6
d_gene: NA
v_gene: TRBV12-3/TRBV12-4
abundance: NA
CDR3aa: CASSSRLIRASPLHF
CDR3nt: TGTGCCAGCAGTTCGAGACTCATTCGGGCTTCACCCCTCCACTTT

j_gene: TRBJ2-3
d_gene: NA
v_gene: TRBV9
abundance: NA
CDR3aa: CASSALIPGQRGTDTQYF
CDR3nt: TGTGCCAGCAGCGCCCTAATTCCGGGACAGCGGGGCACAGATACGCAGTATTTT

j_gene: TRBJ1-1
d_gene: NA
v_gene: TRBV6-2/TRBV6-3
abundance: few
CDR3aa: CASSPGGSNTEAFF
CDR3nt: TGTGCCAGCAGTCCGGGGGGCAGCAACACTGAAGCTTTCTTT

j_gene: TRBJ2-7
d_gene: NA
v_gene: TRBV28
abundance: NA
CDR3aa: CASRYGADYEQYF
CDR3nt: TGTGCCAGCAGGTACGGGGCCGACTACGAGCAGTACTTC

j_gene: TRBJ2-7
d_gene: TRBD1
v_gene: TRBV5-1
abundance: NA
CDR3aa: CASSRGQGLSYEQYF
CDR3nt: TGCGCCAGCAGCCGCGGACAGGGGCTTTCCTACGAGCAGTACTTC

j_gene: TRBJ1-1
d_gene: NA
v_gene: TRBV12-3/TRBV12-4
abundance: many
CDR3aa: CASSPGGLNTEAFF
CDR3nt: TGTGCCAGCAGTCCCGGGGGTCTGAACACTGAAGCTTTCTTT

j_gene: TRBJ2-1
d_gene: TRBD2
v_gene: TRBV29-1
abundance: few
CDR3aa: CSGALGGLVNEQFF
CDR3nt: TGCTCCGGGGCGCTGGGGGGACTAGTCAATGAGCAGTTCTTC

j_gene: TRBJ2-2
d_gene: NA
v_gene: TRBV2
abundance: NA
CDR3aa: CASSESGLPTGELFF
CDR3nt: TGTGCCAGCAGTGAATCTGGACTACCAACCGGGGAGCTGTTTTTT

j_gene: TRBJ2-5
d_gene: NA
v_gene: TRBV5-1
abundance: many
CDR3aa: CASSTDPRDRRGTQYF
CDR3nt: TGCGCCAGCAGCACAGATCCCCGGGACCGACGTGGGACCCAGTACTTC

j_gene: TRBJ2-3
d_gene: TRBD2
v_gene: TRBV29-1
abundance: NA
CDR3aa: CSVGSTSGSTDTQYF
CDR3nt: TGCAGCGTTGGGAGTACTAGCGGGAGCACAGATACGCAGTATTTT

j_gene: TRBJ2-1
d_gene: TRBD1
v_gene: TRBV12-3/TRBV12-4
abundance: NA
CDR3aa: CASSRGQNNEQFF
CDR3nt: TGTGCCAGCAGTCGGGGACAGAACAATGAGCAGTTCTTC

j_gene: TRBJ2-5
d_gene: NA
v_gene: TRBV11-1
abundance: NA
CDR3aa: CASSTWQETQYF
CDR3nt: TGTGCCAGCAGCACCTGGCAAGAGACCCAGTACTTC

j_gene: TRBJ2-4
d_gene: NA
v_gene: TRBV11-2
abundance: few
CDR3aa: CASRLANIQYF
CDR3nt: TGTGCCAGCAGACTTGCAAACATTCAGTACTTC

j_gene: TRBJ2-1
d_gene: TRBD1
v_gene: TRBV29-1
abundance: NA
CDR3aa: CSVGRSGGNEQFF
CDR3nt: TGCAGCGTTGGAAGGTCAGGGGGCAATGAGCAGTTCTTC

j_gene: TRBJ2-7
d_gene: NA
v_gene: TRBV25-1
abundance: few
CDR3aa: CASSGDSYEQYF
CDR3nt: TGTGCCAGCAGTGGAGACTCCTACGAGCAGTACTTC

j_gene: TRBJ2-2
d_gene: TRBD1
v_gene: TRBV2
abundance: few
CDR3aa: CASSDRGWTGELFF
CDR3nt: TGTGCCAGCAGTGACAGGGGGTGGACCGGGGAGCTGTTTTTT

j_gene: TRBJ2-2
d_gene: NA
v_gene: TRBV19
abundance: few
CDR3aa: CASSTRGTSGTGELFF
CDR3nt: TGTGCCAGTAGTACCCGTGGCACTTCGGGCACCGGGGAGCTGTTTTTT

j_gene: TRBJ2-2
d_gene: NA
v_gene: TRBV4-1
abundance: many
CDR3aa: CASRPELGTGELFF
CDR3nt: TGCGCCAGCAGACCAGAGTTAGGAACCGGGGAGCTGTTTTTT